The clone carrying this TCR beta chain appeared many times. The data derive from a study of spatial heterogeneity in lung cancer. Study as a whole: Detection of beta-chain sequences consistently exceeded that of alpha-chain sequences.

The V and J ends lost 0 bases and 4 bases, in that order; junction bases with no gene match: 5. Germline assignment: CDR1 GTSNPN and CDR2 SVGIG (reference sequence). This CDR3 has 15 residues. Noted time point: blood at routine non-recurrence follow-up after resection. Without sorting, whole RNA was sequenced from tumor, nontumor lung or frozen PBMC. The study tagged each TCR cDNA molecule with a unique molecular identifier. TCRdb processed the 5' RACE reads anew with MiXCR; each CDR3 protein has one entry. The data hold 45,000 to 50,000 distinct CDR3 sequences, with 12% observed a single time. V gene TRBV30 combines with J gene TRBJ2-3; 9 bases line up with TRBD2. This sequence was found in a male donor with early-stage non-small cell lung cancer. The specimen was PBMCs, collected at follow-up. CDR3 residues: CAWSVGSGSADTQYF. CDR3 in DNA: TGTGCCTGGAGTGTTGGTAGCGGGAGCGCAGATACGCAGTATTTT. Variable domain in full (rest from reference TRBV30 and TRBJ2-3): SQTIHQWPATLVQPVGSPLSLECTVEGTSNPNLYWYRQAAGRGLQLLFYSVGIGQISSEVPQNLSASRPQDRQFILSSKKLLLSDSGFYLCAWSVGSGSADTQYFGPGTRLTVL.